Detailed here is one T cell receptor (beta chain). V was pared by 3 bases and J by 4 bases, with 12 bases between. The length of the CDR3 is 14 residues. Germline CDR1 is SGHDN and CDR2 is FVKESK. This sample stems from a study of T-cell memory formation after mild COVID-19. A single record per CDR3 protein comes from TCRdb applying MiXCR to the 5' RACE reads. The sample has approximately 450,000 distinct CDR3 sequences, 18% seen once. The sequenced sample consisted of PBMCs or a T cell subset sorted from them (not recorded which). The TCR originated in an adult woman who had mild COVID-19 (a few samples of this study predate the infection). Cell type and time point are not known. V is TRBV14 and J is TRBJ1-1, with D perhaps TRBD1 (6 bases). For the CDR3, the DNA is TGTGCCAGCAGCCAGCAGGGGCCGGGCACTGAAGCTTTCTTT. Translation gives CASSQQGPGTEAFF.